Described below is a single TCR beta chain sequence and its context. Its antigen is as yet unknown. The sample originates from a study of cytomegalovirus exposure and HLA in healthy donors. General study findings and limits: The authors listed 164 TCR beta chains as cytomegalovirus-associated. Immune exposure was documented only through CMV serostatus. Across donors, sequencing depth was assumed by presence/absence analyses to be roughly uniform. A reported reduction in N-insertions relative to the approximately 640-donor mean was seen in an Asian-associated ancestry cluster in a later analysis.

The PCR was carried out with 60 Vbeta primers and 13 Jbeta primers. Measured with immunoSEQ multiplex PCR; TCRdb has only the in-frame clones, and not every one. The sample consists of just over 150,000 clones, roughly 80% of them appearing once. The TCR originated in a female donor in good health and CMV-seronegative. The sequenced sample consisted of PBMCs.

CDR3 region: CASREARAGGNSPLHF. The CDR3 DNA sequence: TGCGCCAGCAGAGAAGCGAGGGCAGGGGGTAATTCACCCCTCCACTTT. The rearrangement uses TRBV10-2 and TRBJ1-6; 7 nucleotides line up with TRBD1. CDR1 and CDR2 from the germline V gene are WSHSY and SAAADI. V lost 6 bases and J lost 6; bases outside the gene matches: 11. The CDR3 runs to 16 residues.